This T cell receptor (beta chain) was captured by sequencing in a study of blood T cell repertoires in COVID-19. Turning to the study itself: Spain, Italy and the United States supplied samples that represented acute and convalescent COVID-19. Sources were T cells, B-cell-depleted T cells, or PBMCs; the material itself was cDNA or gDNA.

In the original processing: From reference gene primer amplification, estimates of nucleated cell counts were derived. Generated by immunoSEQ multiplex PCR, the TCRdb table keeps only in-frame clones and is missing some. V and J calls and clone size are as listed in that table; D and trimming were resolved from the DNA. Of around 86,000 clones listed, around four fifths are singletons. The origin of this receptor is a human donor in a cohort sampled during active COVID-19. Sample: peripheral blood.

The CDR3 here is CASSQPGPAGPIYF. CDR3 bases: TGCGCCAGCAGCCAACCCGGCCCAGCGGGGCCCATATATTTT. The chain joins TRBV4-1 to TRBJ1-3; D possibly corresponds to TRBD1 (5 bases). V was trimmed by 2 bases and J by 11 bases, leaving 16 bases between them. The V gene's germline CDR1 is MGHRA and CDR2 YSYEKL. The CDR3 is 14 amino acids.